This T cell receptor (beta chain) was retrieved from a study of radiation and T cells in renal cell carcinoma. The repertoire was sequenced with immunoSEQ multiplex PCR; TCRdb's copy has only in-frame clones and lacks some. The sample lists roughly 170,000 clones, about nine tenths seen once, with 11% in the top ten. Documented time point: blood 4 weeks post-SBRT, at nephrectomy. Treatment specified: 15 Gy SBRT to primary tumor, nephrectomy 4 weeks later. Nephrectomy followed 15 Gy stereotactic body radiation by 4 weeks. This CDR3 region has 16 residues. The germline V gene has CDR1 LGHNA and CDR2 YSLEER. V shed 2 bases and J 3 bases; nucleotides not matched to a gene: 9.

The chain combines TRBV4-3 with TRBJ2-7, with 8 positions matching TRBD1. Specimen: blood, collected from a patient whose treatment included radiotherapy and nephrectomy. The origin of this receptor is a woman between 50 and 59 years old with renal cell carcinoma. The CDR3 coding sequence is TGCGCCAGCAGCCAAACCCCGGGACAGGCCGTCTACGAGCAGTACTTC. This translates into CASSQTPGQAVYEQYF.